The 15 T cell receptor beta chains reported below all come from one sample, sequenced in a study of breast tumors, draining lymph nodes, adjacent tissues. Breast cancer patients provided tissue from their axillary draining lymph nodes. Each CDR3 protein is one row after TCRdb ran MiXCR on the multiplex PCR reads. The table records approximately 200,000 distinct CDR3 sequences, over 25% of them present only once. Sequencing was carried out using axillary lymph node tissue. The receptors come from a female donor with breast cancer. Some clones in this sample may be carry-over from other donors' samples.

This clonotype occurred many times. The chain links TRBV7-9 to TRBJ2-1; 9 bases align to TRBD2. The V and J ends lost 5 bases and 4 bases, in that order; junction bases with no gene match: 9. The CDR3 is 16 residues long. Germline CDR1 is SEHNR and CDR2 is FQNEAQ (reference sequence). This CDR3 reads CASSTTKAGGYNEQFF. In DNA form, the CDR3 reads TGTGCCAGCAGCACGACTAAAGCGGGGGGATACAATGAGCAGTTCTTC.

This clonotype was seen ten or more times. The chain uses TRBV5-5 and TRBJ2-1; possibly TRBD2 for D (6 bases). Trimming cost V 2 bases and J 1 base, with 16 bases left between them. The CDR3 extends over 17 amino acids. Per the germline V gene, CDR1 is SGHKS and CDR2 is YYEKEE (reference sequence). The CDR3 nucleotides are TGTGCCAGCAGCTTTTTCACAGCGGGTCGTTCCTACAATGAGCAGTTCTTC. It specifies CASSFFTAGRSYNEQFF.

This clonotype was seen repeatedly, ten times or more. The rearrangement links TRBV7-9 to TRBJ2-2; 7 bases line up with TRBD1. CDR1 is SEHNR and CDR2 is FQNEAQ in the germline V gene (reference sequence). The CDR3 has 14 residues. Germline trimming cut 4 bases from V and 8 bases from J; bases unmatched to any gene: 7. CDR3: CASSWTSGGGELFF. In DNA form, the CDR3 reads TGTGCCAGCAGCTGGACTTCAGGGGGTGGGGAGCTGTTTTTT.

This clonotype was seen at least ten times. This rearrangement joins TRBV19 to TRBJ2-2; 9 nucleotides agree with TRBD1. V lost 7 bases and J lost 2; bases outside the gene matches: 5. The CDR3 has 15 residues. Germline values: CDR1 LNHDA, CDR2 SQIVND (reference sequence). CDR3 loop: CASKKGQGNTGELFF. CDR3 coding DNA: TGTGCCAGTAAGAAGGGACAGGGCAACACCGGGGAGCTGTTTTTT.

Many counts were recorded for this clonotype. The chain has TRBV7-9 and TRBJ2-3; D is unresolved. V shed 4 bases and J shed 2 bases, with 7 bases lying between them. This CDR3 region has 13 residues. Germline V gene lookup returns CDR1 SEHNR and CDR2 FQNEAQ (reference sequence). CDR3 sequence: CASSSPHTDTQYF. The CDR3 bases are TGTGCCAGCAGCTCCCCTCACACAGATACGCAGTATTTT.

For this clonotype: The junction departs from the called germline gene at one end, perhaps through a read error. The chain couples TRBV6-6 to TRBJ2-7; D is perhaps TRBD2 (5 bases). The CDR3 is 18 residues long. Germline V gene data show CDR1 as MNHNY and CDR2 as SVGAGI (reference sequence). The CDR3 sequence is CAISAGPSSESFSHEQYF. As DNA, the CDR3 is TGTGCCATCAGTGCGGGTCCTAGCAGTGAGAGCTTTTCCCACGAGCAGTACTTC.

This clonotype occurred many times. The rearrangement joins TRBV5-1 to TRBJ1-2, with unresolved D. Trimming left V 0 bases short and J 8 bases short, with 11 bases between. Germline lookup yields CDR1 SGHRS and CDR2 YFSETQ. The CDR3 covers 13 residues. The chain's CDR3 is CASSLGRESGYTF. CDR3 bases: TGCGCCAGCAGCTTGGGGCGGGAGAGCGGCTACACCTTC.

This clonotype showed up many times. The chain has TRBV30 and TRBJ2-7; D tentatively fits TRBD1 or TRBD2 (5 bases each). CDR3 length equals 15 residues. Germline values: CDR1 GTSNPN, CDR2 SVGIG (reference sequence). V dropped 3 bases and J dropped 3 bases, with 18 bases sitting between them. The CDR3 bases are TGTGCCTGGAGATCCGGACCGGGACCGAACTACGAGCAGTACTTC. Encoded protein: CAWRSGPGPNYEQYF. The whole variable domain, filled in from reference TRBV30 and TRBJ2-7, reads SQTIHQWPATLVQPVGSPLSLECTVEGTSNPNLYWYRQAAGRGLQLLFYSVGIGQISSEVPQNLSASRPQDRQFILSSKKLLLSDSGFYLCAWRSGPGPNYEQYFGPGTRLTVT.

V gene TRBV6-5 combines with J gene TRBJ2-2; D is uncertain. Germline V gives CDR1 MNHEY, CDR2 SVGAGI. The CDR3 loop spans 14 amino acids. Trimming took off 5 bases at V and 4 bases at J, with 11 bases between the two ends. DNA for the CDR3: TGTGCCAGCAGTCACGTCTCGGCCACCGGGGAGCTGTTTTTT. Its translation is CASSHVSATGELFF.

In this sample, this clonotype turned up many times. V usage is TRBV27 and J usage is TRBJ2-1; D may correspond to TRBD1 or TRBD2 (5 bases each). The CDR3 sequence is 12 residues long. The germline V gene has CDR1 MNHEY and CDR2 SMNVEV (reference sequence). The V end was cut by 7 bases, the J end by 8 bases, with 12 bases between. CDR3 DNA: TGTGCCAGCACCTGTGGGGGTGATGAGCAGTTCTTC. This gives the protein CASTCGGDEQFF.

Ten or more counts support this clonotype. Here the CDR3 reads CASGLQGTSPDTQYF. In DNA, the CDR3 is TGTGCCAGCGGGTTACAGGGGACGAGCCCAGATACGCAGTATTTT. The gene calls are TRBV6-6 and TRBJ2-3; TRBD1 agrees at 7 bases. With 8 bases clipped from V and 4 bases from J, the junction kept 12 bases outside the gene matches. Germline CDR1 MNHNY, CDR2 SVGAGI (reference sequence). The length of the CDR3 is 15 residues.

This clonotype was seen at least ten times. CDR3 region: CASSQVFGTVNEQFF. CDR3 nucleotide sequence: TGCGCCAGCAGCCAAGTCTTCGGGACAGTCAATGAGCAGTTCTTC. V gene TRBV4-3 combines with J gene TRBJ2-1; 7 bases fit TRBD1. Germline V CDR1 and CDR2: LGHNA, YSLEER. The CDR3 covers 15 residues. Trimming removed 1 base from V and 6 bases from J; junction bases left unmatched: 6.

This clonotype was observed at least ten times. The chain combines TRBV6-5 with TRBJ2-7, with D possibly TRBD1 on 6 matching bases. CDR1 MNHEY and CDR2 SVGAGI come from the germline V gene. CDR3 length: 14 residues. V gave up 6 bases and J gave up 1 base, with 13 bases separating them. The CDR3 DNA is TGTGCCAGCAGCCCCCTAGGGGGATCCTACGAGCAGTACTTC. It translates to CASSPLGGSYEQYF.

The sample holds many counts of this clonotype. A much bigger clone sits one base away, suggesting this may be a read error. The chain recombines TRBV7-9 with TRBJ2-3; D remains ambiguous. The CDR3 consists of 13 residues. Between the trimmed V and J ends, which lost 1 base and 2 bases, there was a span of 4 bases. Germline lookup yields CDR1 SEHNR and CDR2 FQNEAQ (reference sequence). Here the CDR3 DNA reads TGTGCCAGCAGCTTAGTTGACACAGATACGCAGTATTTT. Translated, it gives CASSLVDTDTQYF.

This chain uses TRBV5-8 with TRBJ2-5; no clear D. The CDR3 has 17 amino acids. Germline V lookup: CDR1 SGHTS, CDR2 YDEGEE. V lost 0 bases to trimming and J lost 5 bases, with 20 bases between them. As DNA, the CDR3 is TGTGCCAGCAGCTTGGGATTGGCGGACCAACCGGAGGAGACCCAGTACTTC. Translation: CASSLGLADQPEETQYF.